This TCR beta chain was observed in a study of identical twins (dated by TCRdb to about 2016). Concerning the study at large: TCR alpha and beta repertoires from monozygotic twins, unrelated adults of various ages and cord blood were deep-sequenced to test whether fetal clonotypes persist. Replicate twin experiments were performed at different times using different library preparation protocols to rule out contamination.

V sheds 6 bases and J sheds 0 bases, leaving 9 bases between their ends. From a lookup of the germline V gene, CDR1 and CDR2 are LGHNT and FRNRAP. The CDR3 goes from the cysteine to the phenylalanine over 14 residues. Only the CDR3 region is kept as DNA, spanning 42 bases read in frame from base 1. Libraries were constructed by 5' RACE. The sample was run on an Illumina HiSeq 2000. Template switching introduced a universal primer binding site; the final cDNA contained a unique molecular identifier, enabling accurate counting of TCR cDNA molecules. First-strand cDNA for TCR alpha and beta chains was synthesized from specific primers in the conserved constant-segment region. To control for contamination, every cDNA library carried two barcodes: a SMART-Mk sample barcode plus Illumina barcodes. Two successive PCR steps introduced TruSeq adapter sequences along with Illumina sample barcodes. The TCR alpha and beta cDNA libraries were sequenced on the Illumina HiSeq platform using custom primers. Per the original workflow: Raw reads were processed with MiGEC to extract unique molecular identifiers, and MiXCR was used to determine CDR3 positions. For each individual, recombination models were inferred using an EM algorithm with the repgenHMM and IGoR tools. The analysis of shared clonotypes was done with the tcR package in R, with sharing normalized by the product of cloneset sizes. Out-of-frame nonproductive sequences were analyzed to study raw recombination free of thymic and clonal selection effects. TCRdb trimmed public reads at Q25 via fastp, called clones via MiXCR and kept in-frame beta chains. Rows merge per CDR3 protein into single entries with the most common DNA and genes. These V and J calls originate from TCRdb's pipeline instead of the authors' own analysis. Across this sample there are hundreds of thousands of distinct CDR3 sequences, with just over 7% seen only once. Around 1.6% of the sample goes to the ten largest clones.

Every donor was a healthy Caucasian. The twin cohort consisted of three pairs of female monozygotic twins, all aged roughly 18 to 30 years. Peripheral blood mononuclear cells were the source from which RNA for the TCR libraries was isolated. Study-level results and caveats: Out-of-frame TCR alpha sequences shared between twins showed an excess of low generation-probability sequences compared with coincidental sharing between unrelated individuals. Because the same donors could not be followed over many years, conclusions were based on cross-sectional statistical analysis. Zero-insertion analyses could be partly confounded by invariant T cells such as MAIT and iNKT, though diverse VJ usage argued against such confounding for most clonotypes. Abundant cord blood beta clonotypes carried fewer insertions; young adult naive repertoires showed a weaker similar trend, while memory repertoires showed none. A weaker excess of twin sharing was found in beta out-of-frame sequences because the signal-to-noise ratio was lowered by fewer shared sequences. In monozygotic twins, recombination models systematically underestimated out-of-frame TCR alpha sharing, but the models matched the sharing seen between unrelated individuals.

This clonotype appeared many times. Its specific antigen is unknown. Base qualities are not recorded, but no much larger clone differs from it by a single base. These same records also appear under a second study, on yellow fever vaccine responses in identical twins. Per the second study: The T cell response to vaccination in identical twins was reported by the authors to appear partly convergent and partly personalized. Focusing on identical twins, the study followed the T cell clones that responded to the vaccine, and did so with precision.

The sequence was obtained from a young woman in good health. Recombination joined TRBV12-5 with TRBJ1-5; possibly the D gene is TRBD1, per 5 matching bases. The sequenced sample was PBMCs. CDR3 sequence: CASGPGYSNQPQHF. The nucleotides are TGTGCTAGTGGCCCAGGGTATAGCAATCAGCCCCAGCATTTT.